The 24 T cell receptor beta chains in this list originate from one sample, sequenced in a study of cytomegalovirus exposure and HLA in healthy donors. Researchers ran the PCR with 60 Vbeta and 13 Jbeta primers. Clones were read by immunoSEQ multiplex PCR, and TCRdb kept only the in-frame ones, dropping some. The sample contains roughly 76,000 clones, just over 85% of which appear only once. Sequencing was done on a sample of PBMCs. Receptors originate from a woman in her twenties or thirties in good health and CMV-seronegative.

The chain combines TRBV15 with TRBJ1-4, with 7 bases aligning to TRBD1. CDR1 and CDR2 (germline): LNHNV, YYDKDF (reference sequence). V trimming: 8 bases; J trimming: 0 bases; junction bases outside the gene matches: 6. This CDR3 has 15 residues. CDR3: CATGTDSSTNEKLFF. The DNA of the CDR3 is TGTGCCACCGGGACAGATTCATCAACTAATGAAAAACTGTTTTTT.

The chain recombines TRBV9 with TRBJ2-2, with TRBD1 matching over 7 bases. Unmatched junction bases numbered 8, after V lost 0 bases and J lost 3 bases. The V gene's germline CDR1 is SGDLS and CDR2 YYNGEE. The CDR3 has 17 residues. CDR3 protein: CASSVDDRDLYTGELFF. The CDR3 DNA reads TGTGCCAGCAGCGTAGACGACAGGGATCTATACACCGGGGAGCTGTTTTTT.

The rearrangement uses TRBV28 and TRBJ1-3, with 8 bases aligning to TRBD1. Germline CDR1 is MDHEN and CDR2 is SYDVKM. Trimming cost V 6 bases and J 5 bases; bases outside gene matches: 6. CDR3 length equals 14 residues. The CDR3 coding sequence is TGTGCCAGCAGACCCGGACAGGGCAGAAACACCATATATTTT. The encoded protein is CASRPGQGRNTIYF.

In DNA form, the CDR3 reads TGTGCCAGCAGTGAGGGACAGGGGGCGGGCGGCTACACCTTC. Its protein product is CASSEGQGAGGYTF. The chain carries TRBV6-1 and TRBJ1-2, with 12 bases that match TRBD1. The CDR3 consists of 14 residues. Per germline, CDR1 MNHNS and CDR2 SASEGT. The junction had 4 bases not matched to a gene; V was cut back by 3 bases and J by 8 bases.

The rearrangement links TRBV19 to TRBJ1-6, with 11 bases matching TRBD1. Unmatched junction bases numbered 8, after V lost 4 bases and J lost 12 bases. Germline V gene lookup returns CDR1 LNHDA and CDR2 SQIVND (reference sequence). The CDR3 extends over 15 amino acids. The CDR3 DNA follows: TGTGCCAGTAGTACCGGGACAGGGGGTCAGCTACCCCTCCACTTT. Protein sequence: CASSTGTGGQLPLHF.

The CDR3, as DNA: TGCGCCAGCAGCCAAGATATGACTAGCGGGAGCAGTTACAATGAGCAGTTCTTC. Its translation: CASSQDMTSGSSYNEQFF. The chain carries TRBV4-3 and TRBJ2-1; 12 nucleotides line up with TRBD2. The CDR3 length is 18 residues. Trimming at V came to 0 bases and at J to 4 bases, leaving 7 bases not matched to a gene. Looked up from germline, CDR1 is LGHNA and CDR2 is YSLEER.

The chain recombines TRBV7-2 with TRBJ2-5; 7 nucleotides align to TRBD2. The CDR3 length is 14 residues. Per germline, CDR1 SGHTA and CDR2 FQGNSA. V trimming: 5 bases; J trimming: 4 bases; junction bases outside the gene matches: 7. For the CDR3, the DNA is TGTGCCAGCAGCCCTCGGACGGGGGGAGAGACCCAGTACTTC. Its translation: CASSPRTGGETQYF.

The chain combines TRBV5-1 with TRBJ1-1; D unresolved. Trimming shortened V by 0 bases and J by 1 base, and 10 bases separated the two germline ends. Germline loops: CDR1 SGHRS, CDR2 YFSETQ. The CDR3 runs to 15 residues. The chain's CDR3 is CASSLASGSNTEAFF. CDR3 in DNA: TGCGCCAGCAGCTTGGCCTCAGGATCGAACACTGAAGCTTTCTTT.

CDR3 amino acids: CASSQDGNYGYTF. The CDR3 DNA follows: TGCGCCAGCAGCCAAGACGGGAACTATGGCTACACCTTC. The chain uses TRBV4-3 and TRBJ1-2; D is uncertain. The CDR3 has 13 residues. Trimming pared 0 bases from V and 2 bases from J, leaving 4 bases between. Germline V gene sequence: CDR1 LGHNA, CDR2 YSLEER.

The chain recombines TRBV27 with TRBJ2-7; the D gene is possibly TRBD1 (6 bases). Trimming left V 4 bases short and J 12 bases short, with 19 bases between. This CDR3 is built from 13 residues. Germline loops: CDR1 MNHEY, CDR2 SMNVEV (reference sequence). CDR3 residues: CASSYPGHQKRYF. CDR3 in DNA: TGTGCCAGCAGTTACCCGGGACACCAAAAGAGGTACTTC.

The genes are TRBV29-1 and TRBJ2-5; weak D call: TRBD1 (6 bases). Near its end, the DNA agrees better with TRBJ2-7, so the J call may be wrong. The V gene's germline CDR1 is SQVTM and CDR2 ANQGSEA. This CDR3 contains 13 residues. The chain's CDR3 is CSVRDIWSYEQYF. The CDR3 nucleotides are TGCAGCGTAAGGGACATTTGGTCCTACGAGCAGTACTTC.

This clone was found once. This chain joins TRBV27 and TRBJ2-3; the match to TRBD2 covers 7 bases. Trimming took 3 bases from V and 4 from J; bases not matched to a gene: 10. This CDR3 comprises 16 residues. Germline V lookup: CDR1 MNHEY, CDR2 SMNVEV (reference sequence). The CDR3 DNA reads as TGTGCCAGCAGTTTTTTGGAGCGGGGAGGAGCAGATACGCAGTATTTT. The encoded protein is CASSFLERGGADTQYF.

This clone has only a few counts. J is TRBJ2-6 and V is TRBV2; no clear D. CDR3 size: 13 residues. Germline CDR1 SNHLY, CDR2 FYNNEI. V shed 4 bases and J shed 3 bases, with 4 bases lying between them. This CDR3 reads CASSAVGANVLTF. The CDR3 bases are TGTGCCAGCAGTGCGGTTGGGGCCAACGTCCTGACTTTC. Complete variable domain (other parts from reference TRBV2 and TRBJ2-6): EPEVTQTPSHQVTQMGQEVILRCVPISNHLYFYWYRQILGQKVEFLVSFYNNEISEKSEIFDDQFSVERPDGSNFTLKIRSTKLEDSAMYFCASSAVGANVLTFGAGSRLTVL.

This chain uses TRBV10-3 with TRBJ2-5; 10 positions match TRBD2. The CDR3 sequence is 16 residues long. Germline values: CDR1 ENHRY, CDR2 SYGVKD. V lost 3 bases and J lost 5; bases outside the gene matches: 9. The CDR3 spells CAISDVSAGGRETQYF. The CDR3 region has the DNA TGTGCCATCAGTGATGTGTCAGCGGGAGGGAGGGAGACCCAGTACTTC.

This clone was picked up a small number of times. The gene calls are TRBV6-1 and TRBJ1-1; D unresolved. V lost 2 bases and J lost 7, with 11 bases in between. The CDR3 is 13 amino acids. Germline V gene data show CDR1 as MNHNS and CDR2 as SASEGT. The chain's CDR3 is CASSEHSRYEAFF. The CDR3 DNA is TGTGCCAGCAGTGAACACAGCAGATATGAAGCTTTCTTT.

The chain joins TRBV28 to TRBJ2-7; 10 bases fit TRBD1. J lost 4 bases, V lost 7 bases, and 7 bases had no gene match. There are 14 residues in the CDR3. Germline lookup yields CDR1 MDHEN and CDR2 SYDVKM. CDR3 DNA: TGTGCCAGCATGGGTGGACAGGGGGTTTACGAGCAGTACTTC. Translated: CASMGGQGVYEQYF.

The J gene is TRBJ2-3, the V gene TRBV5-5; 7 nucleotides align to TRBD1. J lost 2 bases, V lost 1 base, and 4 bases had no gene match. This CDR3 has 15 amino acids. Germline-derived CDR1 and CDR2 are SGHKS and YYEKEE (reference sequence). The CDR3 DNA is TGTGCCAGCAGCTTGCGAGACAGGGTCACAGATACGCAGTATTTT. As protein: CASSLRDRVTDTQYF.

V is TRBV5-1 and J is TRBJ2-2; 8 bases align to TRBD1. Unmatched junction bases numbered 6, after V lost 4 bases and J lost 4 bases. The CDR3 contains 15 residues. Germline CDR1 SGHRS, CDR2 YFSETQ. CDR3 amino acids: CASSRRQGSTGELFF. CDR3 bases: TGCGCCAGCAGCCGAAGACAGGGGTCCACCGGGGAGCTGTTTTTT.

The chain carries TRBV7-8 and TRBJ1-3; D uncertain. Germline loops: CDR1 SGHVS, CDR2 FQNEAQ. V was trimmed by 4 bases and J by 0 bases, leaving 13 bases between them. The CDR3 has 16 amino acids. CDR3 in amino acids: CASSSEQPYSGNTIYF. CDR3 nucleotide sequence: TGTGCCAGCAGCTCCGAACAGCCCTACTCTGGAAACACCATATATTTT.

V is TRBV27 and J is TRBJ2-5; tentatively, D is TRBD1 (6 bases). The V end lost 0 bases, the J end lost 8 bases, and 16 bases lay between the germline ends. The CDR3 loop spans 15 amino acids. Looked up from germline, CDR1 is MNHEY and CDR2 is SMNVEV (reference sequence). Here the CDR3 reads CASSLSGDIGGTQYF. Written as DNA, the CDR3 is TGTGCCAGCAGTTTATCGGGGGACATCGGAGGAACCCAGTACTTC.

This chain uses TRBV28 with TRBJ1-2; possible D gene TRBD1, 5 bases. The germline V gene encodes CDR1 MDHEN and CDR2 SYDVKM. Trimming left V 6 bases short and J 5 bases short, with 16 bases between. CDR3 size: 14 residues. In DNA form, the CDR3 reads TGTGCCAGCAGAATGGGAGGGGCGCATTATGGCTACACCTTC. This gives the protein CASRMGGAHYGYTF.

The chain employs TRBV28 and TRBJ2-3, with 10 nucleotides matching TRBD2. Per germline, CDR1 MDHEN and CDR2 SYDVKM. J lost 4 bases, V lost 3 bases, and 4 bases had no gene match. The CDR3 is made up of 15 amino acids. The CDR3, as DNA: TGTGCCAGCAGTTTGAGCGGGAGGGCCGCAGATACGCAGTATTTT. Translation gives CASSLSGRAADTQYF.

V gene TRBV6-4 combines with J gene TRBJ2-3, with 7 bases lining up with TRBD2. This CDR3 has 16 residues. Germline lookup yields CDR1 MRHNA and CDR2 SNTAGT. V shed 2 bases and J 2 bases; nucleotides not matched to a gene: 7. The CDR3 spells CASSDTSSGDTDTQYF. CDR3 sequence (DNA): TGTGCCAGCAGTGACACATCTAGCGGAGACACAGATACGCAGTATTTT.

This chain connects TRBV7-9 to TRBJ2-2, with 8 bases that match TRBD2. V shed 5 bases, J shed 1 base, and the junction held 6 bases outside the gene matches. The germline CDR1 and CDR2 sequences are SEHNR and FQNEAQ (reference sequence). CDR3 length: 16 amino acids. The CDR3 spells CASSQLAGGNTGELFF. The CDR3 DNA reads TGTGCCAGCAGCCAGTTGGCGGGGGGGAACACCGGGGAGCTGTTTTTT.